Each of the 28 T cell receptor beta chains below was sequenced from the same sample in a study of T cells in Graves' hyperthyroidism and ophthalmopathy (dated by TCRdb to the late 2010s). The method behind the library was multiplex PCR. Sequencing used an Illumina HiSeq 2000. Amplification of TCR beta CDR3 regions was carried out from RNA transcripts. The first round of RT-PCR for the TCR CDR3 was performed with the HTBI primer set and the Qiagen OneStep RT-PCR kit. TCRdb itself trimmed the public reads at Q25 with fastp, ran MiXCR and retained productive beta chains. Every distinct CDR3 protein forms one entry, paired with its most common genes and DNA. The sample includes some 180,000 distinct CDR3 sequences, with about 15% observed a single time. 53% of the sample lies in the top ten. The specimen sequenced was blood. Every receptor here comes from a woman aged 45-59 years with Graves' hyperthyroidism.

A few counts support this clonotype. CDR3 in amino acids: CSAIPPSQDNEQFF. The CDR3 bases are TGCAGTGCTATTCCCCCGAGCCAAGACAATGAGCAGTTCTTC. J is TRBJ2-1 and V is TRBV20-1; D uncertain. Trimming took 4 bases from V and 5 from J, leaving 15 bases between them. CDR3 size: 14 residues. Germline V gene lookup returns CDR1 DFQATT and CDR2 SNEGSKA (reference sequence).

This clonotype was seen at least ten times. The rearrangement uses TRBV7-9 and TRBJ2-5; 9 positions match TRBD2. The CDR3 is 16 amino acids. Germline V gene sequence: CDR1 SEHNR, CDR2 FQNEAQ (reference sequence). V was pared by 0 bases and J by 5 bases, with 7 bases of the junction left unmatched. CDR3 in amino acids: CASSLAPAGGLETQYF. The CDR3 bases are TGTGCCAGCAGCTTAGCGCCAGCGGGAGGCTTGGAGACCCAGTACTTC.

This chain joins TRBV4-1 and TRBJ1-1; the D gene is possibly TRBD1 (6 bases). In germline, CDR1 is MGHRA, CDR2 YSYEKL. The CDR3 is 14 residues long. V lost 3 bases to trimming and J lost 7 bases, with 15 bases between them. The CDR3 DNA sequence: TGCGCCAGCAGCCACCCCGCGGGGGGCAATGAAGCTTTCTTT. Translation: CASSHPAGGNEAFF.

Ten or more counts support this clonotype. The CDR3 DNA reads as TGCAGTGCCCAAGGGGAGCCCGTTATCTCGGGTACGCAGTATTTT. Its translation: CSAQGEPVISGTQYF. V gene TRBV20-1 combines with J gene TRBJ2-3; D tentatively fits TRBD1 or TRBD2 (5 bases each). Per germline, CDR1 DFQATT and CDR2 SNEGSKA (reference sequence). V was cut by 6 bases and J by 8 bases, with 24 bases left in between. This CDR3 region has 15 residues.

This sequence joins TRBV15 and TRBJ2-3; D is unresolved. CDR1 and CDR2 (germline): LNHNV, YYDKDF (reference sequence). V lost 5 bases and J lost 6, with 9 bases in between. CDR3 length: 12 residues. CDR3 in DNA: TGTGCCACCAGCTCTAAGCTGGATACGCAGTATTTT. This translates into CATSSKLDTQYF.

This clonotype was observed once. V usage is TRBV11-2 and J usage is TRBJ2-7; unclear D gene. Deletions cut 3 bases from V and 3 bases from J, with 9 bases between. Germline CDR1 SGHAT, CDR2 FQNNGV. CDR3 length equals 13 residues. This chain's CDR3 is CASSFGWSYEQYF. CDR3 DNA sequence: TGTGCCAGCAGCTTCGGCTGGAGCTACGAGCAGTACTTC.

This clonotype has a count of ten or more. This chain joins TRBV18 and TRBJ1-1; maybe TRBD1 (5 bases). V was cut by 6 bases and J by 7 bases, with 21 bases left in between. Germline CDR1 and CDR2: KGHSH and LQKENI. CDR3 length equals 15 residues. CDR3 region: CASSPSRTDILEAFF. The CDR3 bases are TGTGCCAGCTCGCCAAGCCGGACGGACATCCTTGAAGCTTTCTTT. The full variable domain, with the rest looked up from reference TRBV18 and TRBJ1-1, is NAGVMQNPRHLVRRRGQEARLRCSPMKGHSHVYWYRQLPEEGLKFMVYLQKENIIDESGMPKERFSAEFPKEGPSILRIQQVVRGDSAAYFCASSPSRTDILEAFFGQGTRLTVV.

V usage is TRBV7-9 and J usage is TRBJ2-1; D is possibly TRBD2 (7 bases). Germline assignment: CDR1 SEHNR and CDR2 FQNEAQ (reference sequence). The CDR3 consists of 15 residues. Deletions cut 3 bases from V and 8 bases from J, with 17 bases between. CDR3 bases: TGTGCCAGCAGCTTTGGGGTTTCGGGGGGCGATGAGCAGTTCTTC. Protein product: CASSFGVSGGDEQFF.

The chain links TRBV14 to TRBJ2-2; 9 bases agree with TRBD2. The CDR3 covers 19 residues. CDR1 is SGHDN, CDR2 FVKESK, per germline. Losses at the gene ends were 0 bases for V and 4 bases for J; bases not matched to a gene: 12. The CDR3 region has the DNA TGTGCCAGCAGCCAAGAACTACTAGCGGGCCGTTTTGGCACCGGGGAGCTGTTTTTT. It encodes CASSQELLAGRFGTGELFF.

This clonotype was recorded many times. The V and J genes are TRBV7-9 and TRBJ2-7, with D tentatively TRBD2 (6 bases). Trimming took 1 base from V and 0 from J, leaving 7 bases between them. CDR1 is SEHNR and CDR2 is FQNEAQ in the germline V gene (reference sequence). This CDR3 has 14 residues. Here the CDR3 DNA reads TGTGCCAGCAGCTTAGTGGGGGGCTCCTACGAGCAGTACTTC. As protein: CASSLVGGSYEQYF.

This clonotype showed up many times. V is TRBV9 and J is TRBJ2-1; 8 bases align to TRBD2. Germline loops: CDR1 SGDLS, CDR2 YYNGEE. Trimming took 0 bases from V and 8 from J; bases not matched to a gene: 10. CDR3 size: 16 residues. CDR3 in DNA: TGTGCCAGCAGCGTAGAGTGGGGGGACGGGGGGGATGAGCAGTTCTTC. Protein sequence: CASSVEWGDGGDEQFF.

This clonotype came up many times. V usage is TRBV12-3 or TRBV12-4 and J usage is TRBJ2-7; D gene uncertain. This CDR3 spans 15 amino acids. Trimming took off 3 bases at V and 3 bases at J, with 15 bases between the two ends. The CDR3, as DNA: TGTGCCAGCAGTTTTTCCCCGGACCCTGGCTACGAGCAGTACTTC. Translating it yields CASSFSPDPGYEQYF.

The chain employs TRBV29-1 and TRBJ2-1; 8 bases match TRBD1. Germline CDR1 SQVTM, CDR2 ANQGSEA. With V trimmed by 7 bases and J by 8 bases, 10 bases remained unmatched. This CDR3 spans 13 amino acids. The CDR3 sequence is CSGRDRPAYEQFF. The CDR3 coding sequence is TGCAGCGGCCGGGACAGGCCGGCTTATGAGCAGTTCTTC.

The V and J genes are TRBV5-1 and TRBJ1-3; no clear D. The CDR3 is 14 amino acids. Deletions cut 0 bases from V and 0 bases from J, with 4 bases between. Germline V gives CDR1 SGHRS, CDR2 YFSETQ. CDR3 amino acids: CASSLGHSGNTIYF. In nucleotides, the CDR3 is TGCGCCAGCAGCTTGGGACACTCTGGAAACACCATATATTTT.

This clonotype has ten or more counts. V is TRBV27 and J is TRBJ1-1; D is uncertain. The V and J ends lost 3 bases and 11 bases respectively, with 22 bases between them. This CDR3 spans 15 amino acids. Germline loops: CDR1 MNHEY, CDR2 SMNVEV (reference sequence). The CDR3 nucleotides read TGTGCCAGCAGTTTCCGCGAGGGCGCCCCAGGTGGGGCTTTCTTT. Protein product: CASSFREGAPGGAFF.

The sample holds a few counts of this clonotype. This CDR3 is CSARGQGGRGYTF. CDR3 sequence (DNA): TGCAGTGCTAGAGGGCAGGGGGGTAGGGGCTACACCTTC. The chain couples TRBV20-1 to TRBJ1-2, with 7 bases fitting TRBD1. Germline lookup yields CDR1 DFQATT and CDR2 SNEGSKA (reference sequence). After removal of 1 base from V and 8 bases from J, the junction contained 7 bases not matched to a gene. This CDR3 comprises 13 residues.

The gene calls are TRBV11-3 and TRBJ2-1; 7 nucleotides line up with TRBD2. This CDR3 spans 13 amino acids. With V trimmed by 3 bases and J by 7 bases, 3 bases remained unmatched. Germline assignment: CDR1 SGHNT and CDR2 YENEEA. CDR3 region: CASSLGTINEQFF. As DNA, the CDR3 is TGTGCCAGCAGCTTGGGGACTATTAATGAGCAGTTCTTC.

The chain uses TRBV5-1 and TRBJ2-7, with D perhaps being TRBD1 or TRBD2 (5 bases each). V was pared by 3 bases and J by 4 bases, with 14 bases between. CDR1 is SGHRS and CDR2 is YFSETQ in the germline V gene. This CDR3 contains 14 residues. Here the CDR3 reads CASSYGDATYEQYF. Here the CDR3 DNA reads TGCGCCAGCAGCTACGGGGACGCCACTTACGAGCAGTACTTC.

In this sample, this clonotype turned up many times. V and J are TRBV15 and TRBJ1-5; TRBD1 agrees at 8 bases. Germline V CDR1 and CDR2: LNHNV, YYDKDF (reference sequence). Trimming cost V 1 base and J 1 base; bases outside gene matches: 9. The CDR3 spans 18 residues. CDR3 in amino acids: CATSRATGAGVSNQPQHF. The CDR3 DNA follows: TGTGCCACCAGCAGAGCGACAGGGGCTGGAGTGAGCAATCAGCCCCAGCATTTT.

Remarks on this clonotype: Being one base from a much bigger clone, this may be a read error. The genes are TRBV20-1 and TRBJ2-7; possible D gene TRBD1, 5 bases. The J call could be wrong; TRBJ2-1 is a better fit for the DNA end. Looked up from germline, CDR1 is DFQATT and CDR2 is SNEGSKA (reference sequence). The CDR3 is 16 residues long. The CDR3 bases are TGCAGTGCTAGTCAGGGTATCATGGGAAGATCCTACGAGCAGTTCTTC. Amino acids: CSASQGIMGRSYEQFF.

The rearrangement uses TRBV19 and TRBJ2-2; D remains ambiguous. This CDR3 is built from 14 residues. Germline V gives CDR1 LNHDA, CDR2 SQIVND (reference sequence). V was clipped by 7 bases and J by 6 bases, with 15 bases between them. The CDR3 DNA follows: TGTGCCAGTACCCCAAGTGGTATATCCGGGGAGCTGTTTTTT. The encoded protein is CASTPSGISGELFF.

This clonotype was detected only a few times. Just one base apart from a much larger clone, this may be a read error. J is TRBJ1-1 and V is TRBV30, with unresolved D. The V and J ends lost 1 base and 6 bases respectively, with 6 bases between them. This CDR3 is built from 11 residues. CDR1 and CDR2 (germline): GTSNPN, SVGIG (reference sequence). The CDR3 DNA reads TGTGCCTGGAGTGCACAGTCTGAAGCTTTCTTT. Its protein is CAWSAQSEAFF.

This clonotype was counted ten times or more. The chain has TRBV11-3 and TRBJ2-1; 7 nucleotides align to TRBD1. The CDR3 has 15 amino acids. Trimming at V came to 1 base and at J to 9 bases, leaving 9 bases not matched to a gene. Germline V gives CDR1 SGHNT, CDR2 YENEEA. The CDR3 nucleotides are TGTGCCAGCAGCTTAGGGGGACAGTCTGTGAGTGAGCAGTTCTTC. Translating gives CASSLGGQSVSEQFF.

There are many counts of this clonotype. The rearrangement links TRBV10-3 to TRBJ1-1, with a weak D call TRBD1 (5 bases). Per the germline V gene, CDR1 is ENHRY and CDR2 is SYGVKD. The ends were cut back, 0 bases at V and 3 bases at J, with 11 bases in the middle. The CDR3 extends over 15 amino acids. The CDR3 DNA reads TGTGCCATCAGTGAGTCGCGGGGCCAGGACACTGAAGCTTTCTTT. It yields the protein CAISESRGQDTEAFF.

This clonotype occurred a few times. The chain's CDR3 is CASSLGDSQINLFF. The CDR3 region has the DNA TGTGCCAGCAGTTTAGGGGACAGCCAGATAAATTTGTTCTTC. The V and J genes are TRBV27 and TRBJ2-1; TRBD1 agrees at 7 bases. V lost 2 bases, J lost 15 bases, and 13 bases stayed unmatched. The germline gives CDR1 MNHEY, CDR2 SMNVEV (reference sequence). This CDR3 region has 14 residues.

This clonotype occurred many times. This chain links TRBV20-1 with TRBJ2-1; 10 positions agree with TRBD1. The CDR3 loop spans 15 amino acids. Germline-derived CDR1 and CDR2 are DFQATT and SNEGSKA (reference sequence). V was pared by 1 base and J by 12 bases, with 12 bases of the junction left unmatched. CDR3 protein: CSARADRGQRERQFF. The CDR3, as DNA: TGCAGTGCTAGAGCCGACAGGGGGCAGCGGGAGAGGCAGTTCTTC.

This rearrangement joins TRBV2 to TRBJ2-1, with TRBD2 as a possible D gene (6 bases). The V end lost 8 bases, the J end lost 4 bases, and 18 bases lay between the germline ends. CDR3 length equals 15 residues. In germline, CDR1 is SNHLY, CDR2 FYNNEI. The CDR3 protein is CASGRGLPTYNEQFF. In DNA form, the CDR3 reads TGTGCCAGCGGCCGCGGACTACCCACGTACAATGAGCAGTTCTTC.

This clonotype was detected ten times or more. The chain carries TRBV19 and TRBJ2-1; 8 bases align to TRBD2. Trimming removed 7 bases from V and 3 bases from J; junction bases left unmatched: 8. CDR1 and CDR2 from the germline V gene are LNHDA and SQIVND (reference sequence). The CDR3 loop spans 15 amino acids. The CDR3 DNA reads TGTGCCAGTACCATGGGACTAGGGGGCTACAATGAGCAGTTCTTC. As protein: CASTMGLGGYNEQFF.